This TCR beta chain was profiled in a study of blood T cell repertoires in COVID-19. About the study: Samples taken during acute and convalescent COVID-19 were collected in the United States, Italy and Spain. PBMCs, B-cell-depleted T cells, or T cells were the source of the cDNA or gDNA that made up the material.

Here immunoSEQ multiplex PCR was the method, and the copy in TCRdb shows in-frame clones only, minus some. The profile shows approximately 110,000 clones, 70% to 85% of them singletons. J was trimmed by 5 bases and V by 3 bases; bases with no gene match: 0. Germline lookup yields CDR1 LNHDA and CDR2 SQIVND (reference sequence). This CDR3 has 12 residues. V usage is TRBV19 and J usage is TRBJ2-5, with 7 bases matching TRBD1. The sequenced sample was peripheral blood. The clonotype was recovered from a human donor with acute or convalescent COVID-19. The donor label of this sample is uncertain. CDR3 bases: TGTGCCAGTAGTATGGACAGGGAGACCCAGTACTTC. The encoded protein is CASSMDRETQYF.